These 3 T cell receptor beta chains were sequenced from one sample in a study of blood T cell repertoires in COVID-19. This table comes from immunoSEQ multiplex PCR, and its TCRdb copy is limited to in-frame clones, with some not included. This table has about 200,000 clones, approximately 80% appearing once. Sequenced input: peripheral blood. These receptors all stem from a human donor in a cohort sampled during active COVID-19.

The rearrangement links TRBV5-4 to TRBJ2-7, with 10 bases aligning to TRBD2. CDR3 length: 16 residues. The germline V gene has CDR1 SGHNT and CDR2 YYREEE (reference sequence). Unmatched junction bases numbered 12, after V lost 3 bases and J lost 6 bases. CDR3 sequence reads: CASSSYKAGGPLEQYF. DNA for the CDR3: TGTGCCAGCAGCTCGTATAAAGCGGGAGGGCCTCTCGAGCAGTACTTC.

The chain recombines TRBV9 with TRBJ2-3, with 10 bases aligning to TRBD2. Trimming removed 0 bases from V and 1 base from J; junction bases left unmatched: 5. Germline values: CDR1 SGDLS, CDR2 YYNGEE. The CDR3 is 17 amino acids. The CDR3 coding sequence is TGTGCCAGCAGCGTAGGTTTAGCGGGAGGACGCACAGATACGCAGTATTTT. Protein sequence: CASSVGLAGGRTDTQYF.

The V and J genes are TRBV7-9 and TRBJ1-1; a weak D match, TRBD1 (5 bases). V lost 0 bases, J lost 4 bases, and 6 bases lay in between. From germline, CDR1 is SEHNR and CDR2 FQNEAQ (reference sequence). CDR3 length equals 13 residues. The chain's CDR3 is CASSLAQGTEAFF. In DNA, the CDR3 is TGTGCCAGCAGCTTAGCGCAGGGCACTGAAGCTTTCTTT. Full variable domain (missing parts from reference TRBV7-9 and TRBJ1-1): DTGVSQNPRHKITKRGQNVTFRCDPISEHNRLYWYRQTLGQGPEFLTYFQNEAQLEKSRLLSDRFSAERPKGSFSTLEIQRTEQGDSAMYLCASSLAQGTEAFFGQGTRLTVV.